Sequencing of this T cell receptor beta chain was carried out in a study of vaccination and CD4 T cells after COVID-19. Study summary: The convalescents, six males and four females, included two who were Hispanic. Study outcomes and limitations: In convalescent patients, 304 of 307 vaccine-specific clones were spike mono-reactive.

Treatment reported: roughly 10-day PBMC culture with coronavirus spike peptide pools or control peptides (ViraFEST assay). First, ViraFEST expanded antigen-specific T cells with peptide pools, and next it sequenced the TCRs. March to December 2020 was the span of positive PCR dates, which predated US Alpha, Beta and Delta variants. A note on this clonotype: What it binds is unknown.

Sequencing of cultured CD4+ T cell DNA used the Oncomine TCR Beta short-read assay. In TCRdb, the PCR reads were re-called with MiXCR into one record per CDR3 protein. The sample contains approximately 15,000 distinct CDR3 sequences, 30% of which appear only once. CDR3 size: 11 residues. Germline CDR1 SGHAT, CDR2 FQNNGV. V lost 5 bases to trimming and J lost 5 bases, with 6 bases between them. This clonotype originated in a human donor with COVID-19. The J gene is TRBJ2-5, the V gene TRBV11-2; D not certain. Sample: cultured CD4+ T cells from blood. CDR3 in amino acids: CASSPGETQYF. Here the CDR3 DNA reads TGTGCCAGCAGCCCTGGGGAGACCCAGTACTTC.